The 22 T cell receptor beta chains below come from one sample, sequenced in a study of blood T cell repertoires in COVID-19. Using immunoSEQ multiplex PCR, the repertoire was profiled, and TCRdb retains in-frame clones only, with some absent. The sample gives hundreds of thousands of clones, around 91% of which show up once; 2.4% is in the top ten. Source material: PBMCs or T cells enriched from blood (not recorded which). The receptors come from a woman between 18 and 30 years old who had recovered from COVID-19.

V is TRBV2 and J is TRBJ1-2; D is perhaps TRBD1 (5 bases). V was trimmed by 7 bases and J by 8 bases, leaving 20 bases between them. The CDR3 has 14 amino acids. Germline CDR1 SNHLY, CDR2 FYNNEI. The CDR3 nucleotides read TGTGCCAGCACCCCCCTGGGGCCGCAGGGAGGCTACACCTTC. It specifies CASTPLGPQGGYTF. Based on the CDR3 plus reference TRBV2 and TRBJ1-2, the full variable domain is EPEVTQTPSHQVTQMGQEVILRCVPISNHLYFYWYRQILGQKVEFLVSFYNNEISEKSEIFDDQFSVERPDGSNFTLKIRSTKLEDSAMYFCASTPLGPQGGYTFGSGTRLTVV.

V is TRBV5-4 and J is TRBJ2-2; 7 positions agree with TRBD1. Germline V CDR1 and CDR2: SGHNT, YYREEE (reference sequence). V shed 5 bases and J 2 bases; nucleotides not matched to a gene: 6. CDR3 length: 15 residues. CDR3 amino acids: CASSRGQANTGELFF. The CDR3 coding sequence is TGTGCCAGCAGTCGAGGACAGGCCAACACCGGGGAGCTGTTTTTT.

The V and J genes are TRBV4-1 and TRBJ1-2; D is unresolved. Between the trimmed V and J ends, which lost 9 bases and 4 bases, there was a span of 15 bases. CDR1 is MGHRA and CDR2 is YSYEKL in the germline V gene. The CDR3 is 13 residues long. The CDR3 spells CASQSGRSYGYTF. The CDR3 DNA reads TGCGCCAGTCAGTCAGGCCGGTCCTATGGCTACACCTTC.

For this clone: The sample carries other DNA sequences with the same CDR3. V gene TRBV2 combines with J gene TRBJ1-5; tentative D call: TRBD1 (5 bases). Trimming removed 1 base from V and 2 bases from J, with 9 bases in between. CDR1 and CDR2 from the germline V gene are SNHLY and FYNNEI. This CDR3 region has 15 residues. The CDR3, as DNA: TGTGCCAGCAGTGAAGAGGGGCAGGGCAATCAGCCCCAGCATTTT. Translation: CASSEEGQGNQPQHF.

The chain combines TRBV5-1 with TRBJ1-2, with TRBD1 identical over 12 bases. There are 15 residues in the CDR3. Germline V gene sequence: CDR1 SGHRS, CDR2 YFSETQ. Trimming took 4 bases from V and 7 from J; bases not matched to a gene: 8. The CDR3 sequence: CASSAGDRGPGGYTF. The DNA for the CDR3 is TGCGCCAGCAGCGCGGGGGACAGGGGGCCTGGTGGCTACACCTTC.

Here the CDR3 DNA reads TGTGCCAGCAGTGGCGCCTCGGGACAGGGTTCAACTAATGAAAAACTGTTTTTT. It translates to CASSGASGQGSTNEKLFF. The rearrangement links TRBV6-1 to TRBJ1-4, with 9 bases lining up with TRBD1. Germline V gene lookup returns CDR1 MNHNS and CDR2 SASEGT. V was clipped by 4 bases and J by 0 bases; unmatched bases: 9. The CDR3 consists of 18 residues.

This chain links TRBV11-2 with TRBJ2-1, with D maybe TRBD1 (6 bases). Germline V lookup: CDR1 SGHAT, CDR2 FQNNGV. This CDR3 is built from 17 residues. Trimming shortened V by 5 bases and J by 4 bases, and 21 bases separated the two germline ends. For the CDR3, the DNA is TGTGCCAGCAGCGCGCGACAGGACTCCGATTCGTACAATGAGCAGTTCTTC. Protein: CASSARQDSDSYNEQFF.

This chain connects TRBV13 to TRBJ1-4, with TRBD1 as a possible D gene (6 bases). Germline V gene data show CDR1 as PRHDT and CDR2 as FYEKMQ (reference sequence). V lost 6 bases, J lost 8 bases, and 16 bases lay in between. This CDR3 comprises 14 residues. CDR3 sequence reads: CASSTLQGREKLFF. The CDR3 DNA reads as TGTGCCAGCAGTACCCTGCAGGGGCGGGAAAAACTGTTTTTT.

V is TRBV7-2 and J is TRBJ2-7, with TRBD1 identical over 11 bases. V was pared by 5 bases and J by 4 bases, with 7 bases of the junction left unmatched. There are 15 residues in the CDR3. Germline V CDR1 and CDR2: SGHTA, FQGNSA. The DNA of the CDR3 is TGTGCCAGCAGCCCTTGGACAGGGGGCTTATACGAGCAGTACTTC. Translating gives CASSPWTGGLYEQYF.

The chain joins TRBV30 to TRBJ2-7; 7 bases are shared with TRBD1. J gave up 2 bases and V 0 bases, and 10 bases lay outside the gene matches. Germline V gene data show CDR1 as GTSNPN and CDR2 as SVGIG (reference sequence). This CDR3 has 16 residues. This chain's CDR3 is CAWSVQIGQVAYEQYF. The CDR3 DNA reads as TGTGCCTGGAGTGTACAAATAGGACAGGTAGCCTACGAGCAGTACTTC.

V gene TRBV18 combines with J gene TRBJ2-1, with 8 bases lining up with TRBD1. This CDR3 region has 14 residues. V lost 2 bases to trimming and J lost 5 bases; unmatched junction nucleotides: 2. Germline V lookup: CDR1 KGHSH, CDR2 LQKENI. The CDR3 loop is CASSPSDRDNEQFF. CDR3 DNA: TGTGCCAGCTCACCATCGGACAGGGACAATGAGCAGTTCTTC.

The rearrangement joins TRBV3-1 (or the pseudogene TRBV3-2) to TRBJ1-1; the match to TRBD1 covers 8 bases. The CDR3 contains 15 residues. V dropped 2 bases and J dropped 4; count of bases not matched to a gene: 6. Germline V gives CDR1 LGHDT, CDR2 YNNKEL (reference sequence). The DNA for the CDR3 is TGTGCCAGCAGCCAAAATGGACAGGGCAGCACTGAAGCTTTCTTT. It specifies CASSQNGQGSTEAFF.

The genes are TRBV28 and TRBJ1-1; TRBD1 agrees at 12 bases. Germline V gene lookup returns CDR1 MDHEN and CDR2 SYDVKM. The CDR3 contains 14 residues. V lost 10 bases to trimming and J lost 11 bases; unmatched junction nucleotides: 14. CDR3 in amino acids: CATLSPGTGGFAFF. The CDR3 region has the DNA TGTGCCACCCTATCACCCGGGACAGGGGGCTTTGCTTTCTTT.

A few counts support this clone. This chain connects TRBV2 to TRBJ1-2, with D perhaps TRBD1 (6 bases). The CDR3 is 14 amino acids. CDR1 and CDR2 from the germline V gene are SNHLY and FYNNEI. The V gene lost 7 bases and the J gene lost 5 bases, with 17 bases spanning the gap. For the CDR3, the DNA is TGTGCCAGCATCCGGGACACCGAATTATATGGCTACACCTTC. This encodes CASIRDTELYGYTF.

The chain has TRBV5-1 and TRBJ1-2, with D possibly TRBD1 on 6 matching bases. Trimming left V 4 bases short and J 0 bases short, with 13 bases between. The CDR3 runs 15 residues. CDR1 is SGHRS and CDR2 is YFSETQ in the germline V gene. The DNA for the CDR3 is TGCGCCAGCAGCCTCGACGGACAGACTAACTATGGCTACACCTTC. Translated, it gives CASSLDGQTNYGYTF. The full variable domain, rest sourced from reference TRBV5-1 and TRBJ1-2, is KAGVTQTPRYLIKTRGQQVTLSCSPISGHRSVSWYQQTPGQGLQFLFEYFSETQRNKGNFPGRFSGRQFSNSRSEMNVSTLELGDSALYLCASSLDGQTNYGYTFGSGTRLTVV.

The genes are TRBV6-1 and TRBJ1-2; 7 nucleotides line up with TRBD1. The germline V gene encodes CDR1 MNHNS and CDR2 SASEGT. V gave up 1 base and J gave up 4 bases; unmatched junction bases: 3. The CDR3 consists of 14 residues. The CDR3 protein is CASSEGGQLYGYTF. The CDR3 DNA sequence: TGTGCCAGCAGTGAAGGGGGACAGCTCTATGGCTACACCTTC.

V gene TRBV2 combines with J gene TRBJ2-7; a possible D gene is TRBD2 (6 bases). CDR1 and CDR2 from the germline V gene are SNHLY and FYNNEI. CDR3 length: 13 residues. V gave up 7 bases and J gave up 5 bases, with 15 bases separating them. The CDR3 coding sequence is TGTGCCAGCATGGCGACTAGACACAACGAGCAGTACTTC. As protein: CASMATRHNEQYF.

The rearrangement joins TRBV5-1 to TRBJ2-2, with unresolved D. The germline V and J ends were trimmed by 1 base and 4 bases, with 8 bases remaining between them. The germline CDR1 and CDR2 sequences are SGHRS and YFSETQ. This CDR3 spans 14 amino acids. CDR3 residues: CASSLTAGTGELFF. The CDR3 DNA reads TGCGCCAGCAGCTTGACGGCAGGCACCGGGGAGCTGTTTTTT.

V gene TRBV3-1 (or the pseudogene TRBV3-2) combines with J gene TRBJ1-6; 7 positions agree with TRBD1. This CDR3 is 14 amino acids long. Germline V gene data show CDR1 as LGHDT and CDR2 as YNNKEL (reference sequence). V was pared by 5 bases and J by 5 bases, with 3 bases of the junction left unmatched. The CDR3 sequence: CASSTGTDNSPLHF. DNA of the CDR3: TGTGCCAGCAGCACAGGGACAGATAATTCACCCCTCCACTTT.

The chain carries TRBV3-1 (or the pseudogene TRBV3-2) and TRBJ2-7; 9 nucleotides agree with TRBD1. CDR1 and CDR2 (germline): LGHDT, YNNKEL (reference sequence). V dropped 4 bases and J dropped 2; count of bases not matched to a gene: 3. CDR3 length equals 14 residues. In nucleotides, the CDR3 is TGTGCCAGCAGCCGGGACAGGGAAACCTACGAGCAGTACTTC. Translating it yields CASSRDRETYEQYF.

The chain uses TRBV3-1 (or the pseudogene TRBV3-2) and TRBJ1-2; 7 bases are a match to TRBD1. The CDR3 extends over 15 amino acids. Per the germline V gene, CDR1 is LGHDT and CDR2 is YNNKEL (reference sequence). Unmatched junction bases numbered 5, after V lost 4 bases and J lost 0 bases. CDR3 DNA sequence: TGTGCCAGCAGCCCGTACGGGACAGCTAACTATGGCTACACCTTC. This translates into CASSPYGTANYGYTF.

V is TRBV11-2 and J is TRBJ2-1, with 8 bases matching TRBD2. The length of the CDR3 is 13 residues. The trim removed 5 bases at V and 7 bases at J, leaving 4 bases unmatched. Germline CDR1 SGHAT, CDR2 FQNNGV. The CDR3 reads CASSTAGANEQFF. Here the CDR3 DNA reads TGTGCCAGCAGCACAGCGGGGGCTAATGAGCAGTTCTTC. The entire variable domain, with the rest obtained from reference TRBV11-2 and TRBJ2-1, is as follows: EAGVAQSPRYKIIEKRQSVAFWCNPISGHATLYWYQQILGQGPKLLIQFQNNGVVDDSQLPKDRFSAERLKGVDSTLKIQPAKLEDSAVYLCASSTAGANEQFFGPGTRLTVL.